This note documents a single T cell receptor (beta chain) sequence. The sample originates from a study of shared clonotypes between healthy human individuals. The CDR3 has 14 residues. Trimming cost V 4 bases and J 5 bases; bases outside gene matches: 3. The germline V gene has CDR1 MDHEN and CDR2 SYDVKM. None of the donors, who were healthy HIV-negative adults, had recently had acute infections or vaccinations. Unsorted PBMC DNA underwent sequencing on ten immunoSEQ deep assay plates. Produced via immunoSEQ multiplex PCR; TCRdb's table is partial and in-frame only. The table lists 470,000 or so clones, roughly 80% of them singletons, with about 12% in the top ten.

The source of this sequence is a woman aged 40-49 years in good health. Some clones in this sample may be carry-over from other donors' samples. The rearrangement joins TRBV28 to TRBJ1-5; TRBD1 matches 9 bases. The specimen sequenced was PBMCs. The CDR3 protein is CASSSWTGDQPQHF. CDR3 DNA: TGTGCCAGCAGTTCATGGACAGGGGATCAGCCCCAGCATTTT.